The clone carrying this TCR beta chain was found a few times. Its antigen is unknown. TCRdb re-called the multiplex PCR reads through MiXCR, storing one row per CDR3 protein. The repertoire holds roughly 260,000 distinct CDR3 sequences, with 30% to 35% as singletons. This CDR3 has 14 amino acids. V shed 0 bases and J shed 6 bases, with 11 bases lying between them. Germline V gene lookup returns CDR1 KGHSH and CDR2 LQKENI. The data were obtained in a study of breast tumors, draining lymph nodes, adjacent tissues. Study outcomes and limitations: Findings are consistent with lymph node origin and intratumoral expansion of most tumor T cells. Luminal-like breast cancer showed significantly greater tumor-nontumor repertoire similarity than basal-like breast cancer did. Compared with lymph nodes, tumors were less diverse; compared with nontumor tissue, more.

Axillary draining lymph nodes of breast cancer patients supplied the node samples. The origin of this receptor is a female donor with breast cancer. Some clones in this sample may be carry-over from other donors' samples. The chain is built from TRBV18 and TRBJ1-2; the D is unclear. The sample was axillary lymph node tissue. CDR3 in DNA: TGTGCCAGCTCACCACCGCAACAGAGCCATGGCTACACCTTC. Translated: CASSPPQQSHGYTF.